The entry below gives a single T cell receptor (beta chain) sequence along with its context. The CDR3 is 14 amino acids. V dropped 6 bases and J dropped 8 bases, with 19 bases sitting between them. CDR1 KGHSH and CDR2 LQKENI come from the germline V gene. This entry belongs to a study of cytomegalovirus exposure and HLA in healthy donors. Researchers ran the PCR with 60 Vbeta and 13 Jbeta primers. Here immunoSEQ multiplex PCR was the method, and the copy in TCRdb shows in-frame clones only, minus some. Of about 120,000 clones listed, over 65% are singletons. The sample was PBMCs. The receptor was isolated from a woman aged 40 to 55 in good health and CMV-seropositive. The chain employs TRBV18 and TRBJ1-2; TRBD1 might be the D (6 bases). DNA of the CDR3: TGTGCCAGCTCCCTTACAAGCGGGGGCCAGGGCTACACCTTC. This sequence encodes CASSLTSGGQGYTF.